This T cell receptor beta chain was captured in a study of OX40 agonist ivuxolimab in advanced cancers. Across the study: Having had anti-PD-1, anti-PD-L1 or anti-CTLA-4 therapy before was allowed, and approximately 40% had some.

CDR3 length: 14 amino acids. V lost 4 bases and J lost 7; bases outside the gene matches: 6. Germline V lookup: CDR1 SGHNT, CDR2 YYREEE (reference sequence). The data were produced by immunoSEQ multiplex PCR, yet TCRdb's version contains in-frame clones alone and is incomplete. The data hold tens of thousands of clones, with 86% observed a single time. The TCR comes from an adult with an advanced solid tumor such as melanoma, head and neck, liver or kidney cancer. The input for sequencing was CD4+ or CD8+ T cells sorted from blood, taken in a trial of the OX40 agonist ivuxolimab. The chain recombines TRBV5-4 with TRBJ1-4, with 8 bases matching TRBD1. The CDR3 here is CASSTGTGPEKLFF. The CDR3 DNA reads TGTGCCAGCAGCACCGGGACAGGACCTGAAAAACTGTTTTTT.